These 11 T cell receptor beta chains share one sample of origin, sequenced in a study of shared clonotypes between healthy human individuals. TCRdb's copy holds only in-frame clones and misses some; the assay was immunoSEQ multiplex PCR. Of about 1.5 million clones in the sample, 95% to 99% were seen once. Sequencing used naive CD4+ T cells sorted from blood. Subset described: CD45RA+ positively selected. All receptors come from a young man in good health.

This sequence joins TRBV27 and TRBJ1-1; the match to TRBD1 covers 7 bases. V dropped 5 bases and J dropped 1; count of bases not matched to a gene: 13. The CDR3 is 17 amino acids. Germline CDR1 and CDR2: MNHEY and SMNVEV (reference sequence). The DNA of the CDR3 is TGTGCCAGCAGTCATCGACAGGGAGCCTTTAGGAACACTGAAGCTTTCTTT. Its protein is CASSHRQGAFRNTEAFF.

The chain carries TRBV18 and TRBJ2-3; D unresolved. This CDR3 has 17 residues. Trimming pared 3 bases from V and 0 bases from J, leaving 16 bases between. Germline V lookup: CDR1 KGHSH, CDR2 LQKENI. The CDR3 DNA reads TGTGCCAGCTCACCGGTAAACAGCAGAACTAGCACAGATACGCAGTATTTT. Protein product: CASSPVNSRTSTDTQYF.

The chain recombines TRBV7-9 with TRBJ2-1; 12 bases are a match to TRBD2. The CDR3 is made up of 15 amino acids. Per germline, CDR1 SEHNR and CDR2 FQNEAQ (reference sequence). The J segment lost 5 bases and the V segment lost 4 bases, leaving 3 bases of the junction unmatched. The CDR3 region has the DNA TGTGCCAGCAGCTCACGACTAGCGGGGGACAATGAGCAGTTCTTC. It yields the protein CASSSRLAGDNEQFF.

This clone was seen only once. V is TRBV10-2 and J is TRBJ2-3; D could derive from TRBD1 or TRBD2 (5 bases each). With 7 bases removed from V and 7 bases from J, the gap between germline ends came to 15 bases. Germline V gene data show CDR1 as WSHSY and CDR2 as SAAADI. This CDR3 spans 13 amino acids. The CDR3 sequence is CASTLGTLYTQYF. DNA for the CDR3: TGCGCCAGCACCCTAGGGACGCTTTATACGCAGTATTTT.

The rearrangement joins TRBV5-1 to TRBJ1-3; 7 bases agree with TRBD1. The CDR3 loop spans 15 amino acids. The V and J ends lost 5 bases and 0 bases, in that order; junction bases with no gene match: 5. The germline gives CDR1 SGHRS, CDR2 YFSETQ. CDR3 sequence (DNA): TGCGCCAGCAGAGCAGGGGGTAGCTCTGGAAACACCATATATTTT. It specifies CASRAGGSSGNTIYF.

This chain connects TRBV10-3 to TRBJ2-7; TRBD2 matches at 10 bases. Germline CDR1 is ENHRY and CDR2 is SYGVKD. V lost 2 bases, J lost 5 bases, and 12 bases stayed unmatched. This CDR3 is 17 amino acids long. The CDR3: CAISEQSGRVLEDEQYF. In DNA form, the CDR3 reads TGTGCCATCAGTGAGCAGAGCGGGAGGGTGCTCGAGGACGAGCAGTACTTC.

The chain recombines TRBV7-8 with TRBJ2-7; a weak D match, TRBD2 (5 bases). The V end was cut by 5 bases, the J end by 0 bases, with 14 bases between. This CDR3 contains 15 residues. Germline loops: CDR1 SGHVS, CDR2 FQNEAQ. The CDR3 sequence is CASSPILGTSYEQYF. CDR3 nucleotides: TGTGCCAGCAGCCCGATACTAGGTACCTCCTACGAGCAGTACTTC.

This chain links TRBV6-1 with TRBJ1-5, with D possibly TRBD1 on 5 matching bases. Trimming stripped 6 bases from V and 0 bases from J, with 12 bases between. Germline V gene sequence: CDR1 MNHNS, CDR2 SASEGT. This CDR3 contains 15 residues. CDR3 DNA: TGTGCCAGCAGCTGGGACGGCTATAGCAATCAGCCCCAGCATTTT. Translated: CASSWDGYSNQPQHF.

The chain employs TRBV5-1 and TRBJ1-3; no reliable D call. Trimming pared 1 base from V and 3 bases from J, leaving 8 bases between. The CDR3 is made up of 14 amino acids. Germline V gene sequence: CDR1 SGHRS, CDR2 YFSETQ. CDR3 residues: CASSLPESGNTIYF. The CDR3 region has the DNA TGCGCCAGCAGCTTGCCGGAAAGTGGAAACACCATATATTTT.

The V call is TRBV25-1, the J call TRBJ2-3; 10 nucleotides align to TRBD2. CDR3 size: 18 residues. Germline CDR1 and CDR2: MGHDK and SYGVNS. Trimming took 6 bases from V and 1 from J; bases not matched to a gene: 13. The CDR3 is CASRSPGLAPLRTDTQYF. The CDR3 DNA reads TGTGCCAGCAGGTCCCCGGGACTAGCGCCGCTTCGCACAGATACGCAGTATTTT.

The chain combines TRBV18 with TRBJ1-1; D gene ambiguous. The CDR3 runs to 13 residues. Per germline, CDR1 KGHSH and CDR2 LQKENI. V lost 2 bases, J lost 7 bases, and 11 bases lay in between. CDR3 loop: CASSPWASIEAFF. CDR3 sequence (DNA): TGTGCCAGCTCACCATGGGCCTCCATTGAAGCTTTCTTT.